A selection of T cell receptor beta chains follows, all from one sample in a study of blood T cell repertoires in COVID-19. Repertoires were generated with immunoSEQ multiplex PCR, while TCRdb's copy carries only in-frame clones and drops some. The table has roughly 200,000 clones, about 85% seen once; the top ten hold around 7.5%. Sequenced: peripheral blood. The origin of the receptors is a woman aged 55-70 years with acute or convalescent COVID-19. Both conserved end residues are part of each CDR3. The D gene is left open where the match is weak. Clone sizes are given selectively: once, few, many, or a class where the clone is expanded.

V gene,D gene,clone size,J gene,CDR3 DNA,CDR3 protein
TRBV12-3/TRBV12-4,-,-,TRBJ1-1,TGTGCCAGCAGTTTACCGGGAAACACTGAAGCTTTCTTT,CASSLPGNTEAFF
TRBV18,TRBD1,once,TRBJ1-4,TGTGCCAGCTCACCATACAGGGGGAGGAATGAAAAACTGTTTTTT,CASSPYRGRNEKLFF
TRBV5-1,TRBD2,once,TRBJ2-2,TGCGCCAGCACGGGACTAGCGGGAGCTACCGGGGAGCTGTTTTTT,CASTGLAGATGELFF
TRBV20-1,TRBD1,-,TRBJ2-1,TGCAGTGCTAGTAGGGACAGTTACAATGAGCAGTTCTTC,CSASRDSYNEQFF
TRBV6-5,-,few,TRBJ2-1,TGTGCCAGCAGTTACTTTGGGCCGCAAAATGAGCAGTTCTTC,CASSYFGPQNEQFF
TRBV7-2,-,-,TRBJ1-1,TGTGCCAGCAGCTTAGGGGCGAGGGACACTGAAGCTTTCTTT,CASSLGARDTEAFF
TRBV5-1,TRBD1,-,TRBJ2-5,TGCGCCAGCAGTCGGACAGGACTCCAAGAGACCCAGTACTTC,CASSRTGLQETQYF
TRBV27,-,-,TRBJ1-5,TGTGCCAGCAGTTTCCTGGGCAGAGGGAACAATCAGCCCCAGCATTTT,CASSFLGRGNNQPQHF
TRBV18,TRBD1,-,TRBJ1-2,TGTGCCAGCTCACCACTCCGGGACAGCAACTATGGCTACACCTTC,CASSPLRDSNYGYTF
TRBV7-8,-,few,TRBJ2-5,TGTGCCTCTACCGGGGAAGAGACCCAGTACTTC,CASTGEETQYF
TRBV19,-,-,TRBJ1-2,TGTGCCAGTAGTATCGTCCCTAACTCCCCGGGGTATGGCTACACCTTC,CASSIVPNSPGYGYTF
TRBV18,TRBD1,-,TRBJ1-1,TGTGCCAGCTCACGTAAAACAGGGGGAGGCACTGAAGCTTTCTTT,CASSRKTGGGTEAFF
TRBV4-1,-,-,TRBJ1-6,TGCGCCAGCAGCCAAGATCTAAGGAGCTCCTATAATTCACCCCTCCACTTT,CASSQDLRSSYNSPLHF
TRBV19,-,-,TRBJ2-2,TGTGCCAGTAGTATAGAAGGAGGGGACACCGGGGAGCTGTTTTTT,CASSIEGGDTGELFF
TRBV15,-,-,TRBJ2-5,TGTGCCACCAGCAGAGACCCTCGGGAGACCCAGTACTTC,CATSRDPRETQYF
TRBV7-9,TRBD1,-,TRBJ2-2,TGTGCCAGCAGCCTACAGGGGAGCGGGGAGCTGTTTTTT,CASSLQGSGELFF
TRBV7-8,TRBD1,few,TRBJ1-5,TGTGCCAGCAGCCGGACAGGGGGTAGCAATCAGCCCCAGCATTTT,CASSRTGGSNQPQHF
TRBV24-1,-,-,TRBJ2-2,TGTGCCACCAAAACAGGACGCACCGGGGAGCTGTTTTTT,CATKTGRTGELFF
TRBV19,-,few,TRBJ2-1,TGTGCCAGTAGCGACAGTGACTCCTACAATGAGCAGTTCTTC,CASSDSDSYNEQFF
TRBV2,TRBD2,-,TRBJ2-5,TGTGCCAGCAGTGAAGGGGCGGGAGTGGGGCAGGAGACCCAGTACTTC,CASSEGAGVGQETQYF
TRBV9,-,-,TRBJ1-1,TGTGCCAGCAGCGTAGGGCAGGGAGGCAACACTGAAGCTTTCTTT,CASSVGQGGNTEAFF
TRBV5-8,-,-,TRBJ1-2,TGTGCCAGCAGCCCCTGGGGGCAGGTCACTAACTATGGCTACACCTTC,CASSPWGQVTNYGYTF
TRBV6-5,TRBD2,-,TRBJ2-1,TGTGCCAGCAGTTATGGCCTAGCGGGTCTCAATGAGCAGTTCTTC,CASSYGLAGLNEQFF
TRBV30,-,-,TRBJ1-1,TGTGCCTGGGAGACAGGGAACACTGAAGCTTTCTTT,CAWETGNTEAFF
TRBV5-1,TRBD2,few,TRBJ2-1,TGCGCCAGCAGCTCCATTGGACTAGCGGCCGCCAATGAGCAGTTCTTC,CASSSIGLAAANEQFF
TRBV30,-,-,TRBJ1-4,TGTGCCTGGAGAGGGCAGGGTCGAGAAAAACTGTTTTTT,CAWRGQGREKLFF
TRBV6-5,TRBD1,-,TRBJ2-1,TGTGCCAGCAGTAGGGACAGGGCCCTGGTTGAGCAGTTCTTC,CASSRDRALVEQFF
TRBV11-2,TRBD2,-,TRBJ2-1,TGTGCCAGCAGCCCCACTAGCGGGAGGGCCCAGTTCTTC,CASSPTSGRAQFF
TRBV30,TRBD1,-,TRBJ2-1,TGTGCCTGGAGCGTCGGGACAGGGACCTTCTCACCCAACTACAATGAGCAGTTCTTC,CAWSVGTGTFSPNYNEQFF
TRBV7-9,-,-,TRBJ2-6,TGTGCCAGCAGCCCAGAGCAGGGATCTGGGGCCAACGTCCTGACTTTC,CASSPEQGSGANVLTF
TRBV5-1,-,-,TRBJ1-1,TGCGCCAGCAGCCCGCGTGGCCCTCGGGGAGGCACTGAAGCTTTCTTT,CASSPRGPRGGTEAFF
TRBV6-6,TRBD1,-,TRBJ1-1,TGTGCCAGCAGGCCCCGAGGGGGCATGAACACTGAAGCTTTCTTT,CASRPRGGMNTEAFF
TRBV5-4,TRBD2,-,TRBJ2-2,TGTGCCAGCAGCTTTGGACTAGCGGGGACTGGCGGGGAGCTGTTTTTT,CASSFGLAGTGGELFF
TRBV5-4,-,-,TRBJ2-5,TGTGCCAGCAGCTTGCTTCCTGGGTCAGGGGTAGGTCAAGAGACCCAGTACTTC,CASSLLPGSGVGQETQYF
TRBV19,TRBD1,-,TRBJ2-2,TGTGCCAGTATTGGGAGGACAGGGCCATCCGGGGAGCTGTTTTTT,CASIGRTGPSGELFF
TRBV3-1/TRBV3-2,TRBD1,-,TRBJ2-2,TGTGCCAGCAGCCAACCGGGACAGTCCGCAGGGGAGCTGTTTTTT,CASSQPGQSAGELFF
TRBV28,TRBD1,-,TRBJ1-2,TGTGCCAGCAGACTCACAGGGGGCGCCAATGGCTACACCTTC,CASRLTGGANGYTF
TRBV7-9,TRBD1,-,TRBJ2-7,TGTGCCAGCAGAACGGGACAGCACTACGAGCAGTACTTC,CASRTGQHYEQYF
TRBV5-1,-,-,TRBJ1-1,TGCGCCAGCAGCTTCACCCGGGGGGAAGCTTTCTTT,CASSFTRGEAFF
TRBV12-3/TRBV12-4,-,-,TRBJ1-3,TGTGCCAGCAGTTTGTCGGGGATGACCGTATATTTT,CASSLSGMTVYF
TRBV5-1,TRBD1,-,TRBJ2-1,TGCGCCAGCAGCTTGGATACGTTCAGGGGGACGAATGAGCAGTTCTTC,CASSLDTFRGTNEQFF